The 21 T cell receptor beta chains in this list originate from one sample, sequenced in a study of beta chain features in type 1 diabetes. Study-level results: In all four CD4+ subsets, TCRB CDR3 length was significantly, moderately reduced in type 1 diabetes.

Their cognate antigens are unknown. Expressed TCRB transcripts were sequenced because the isolated RNA had all been reverse transcribed beforehand. Sequencing used immunoSEQ multiplex PCR; TCRdb keeps in-frame clones, though not all of them. Altogether about 160,000 clones are present, 9% to 10% being singletons, with the ten largest covering about 0.65%. The sequencing input was central memory CD4+ T cells from blood. These receptors were obtained from a woman aged 30 to 39 with type 1 diabetes.

The chain combines TRBV5-1 with TRBJ2-7; D is unclear. The germline CDR1 and CDR2 sequences are SGHRS and YFSETQ. With 0 bases removed from V and 1 base from J, the gap between germline ends came to 14 bases. CDR3 size: 16 residues. The CDR3 is CASSLDGYTLSYEQYF. For the CDR3, the DNA is TGCGCCAGCAGCTTGGATGGTTACACCTTGTCCTACGAGCAGTACTTC.

V gene TRBV18 combines with J gene TRBJ1-1; weak D call: TRBD1 (6 bases). The germline V and J ends were trimmed by 2 bases and 9 bases, with 13 bases remaining between them. The CDR3 covers 13 residues. Germline V CDR1 and CDR2: KGHSH, LQKENI. DNA of the CDR3: TGTGCCAGCTCACCAGGTCGGACAGATAAAGCTTTCTTT. Its translation: CASSPGRTDKAFF.

This clone was observed a handful of times. This rearrangement joins TRBV5-1 to TRBJ2-2; 8 nucleotides line up with TRBD1. The CDR3 sequence is 16 residues long. Germline V CDR1 and CDR2: SGHRS, YFSETQ. Trimming cost V 4 bases and J 1 base; bases outside gene matches: 6. The CDR3 sequence is CASSHAGTGNTGELFF. The CDR3, as DNA: TGCGCCAGCAGCCACGCCGGGACAGGGAACACCGGGGAGCTGTTTTTT.

This clone came up a few times. The gene calls are TRBV7-3 and TRBJ1-1; D not resolved. Germline assignment: CDR1 SGHTA and CDR2 FQGTGA. V lost 6 bases and J 3 bases, leaving 11 bases between the germline ends. CDR3 length: 13 residues. CDR3 protein: CASSPGIDTEAFF. In DNA form, the CDR3 reads TGTGCCAGCAGTCCAGGAATAGACACTGAAGCTTTCTTT.

As DNA, the CDR3 is TGTGCCAGCAGCCAAGAGGGTCTAGCAACTAGCACAGATACGCAGTATTTT. Its translation is CASSQEGLATSTDTQYF. The gene calls are TRBV7-9 and TRBJ2-3, with D perhaps matching TRBD2 (5 bases). The germline V gene has CDR1 SEHNR and CDR2 FQNEAQ (reference sequence). The CDR3 extends over 17 amino acids. With 5 bases removed from V and 0 bases from J, the gap between germline ends came to 18 bases.

CDR3 DNA: TGTGCCAGCAGGGTGACAGTCCAAGAGACCCAGTACTTC. This sequence encodes CASRVTVQETQYF. The V gene is TRBV7-8, the J gene TRBJ2-5; TRBD1 might be the D (5 bases). This CDR3 contains 13 residues. Trimming stripped 6 bases from V and 1 base from J, with 9 bases between. The V gene's germline CDR1 is SGHVS and CDR2 FQNEAQ.

Only a few counts were recorded for this clone. Different DNA sequences within this sample yield the same CDR3. V gene TRBV5-4 combines with J gene TRBJ2-3; 8 bases align to TRBD2. CDR1 and CDR2 from the germline V gene are SGHNT and YYREEE (reference sequence). The CDR3 has 15 residues. The V and J ends lost 1 base and 0 bases, in that order; junction bases with no gene match: 1. The CDR3 nucleotides are TGTGCCAGCAGCTTGACTAGCGGAAGCACAGATACGCAGTATTTT. Amino acid sequence: CASSLTSGSTDTQYF.

Remarks on this clone: This specimen includes other DNA sequences encoding the same CDR3. The V and J genes are TRBV19 and TRBJ2-7; no reliable D call. V lost 4 bases and J lost 0, with 10 bases in between. The CDR3 runs 14 residues. CDR1 LNHDA and CDR2 SQIVND come from the germline V gene (reference sequence). The CDR3 DNA reads TGTGCCAGTAGTAGCGGCCGAGACTCCTACGAGCAGTACTTC. The encoded protein is CASSSGRDSYEQYF.

This clone has at least ten counts. The V and J genes are TRBV11-2 and TRBJ2-1; D not certain. This CDR3 region has 12 residues. The germline V gene has CDR1 SGHAT and CDR2 FQNNGV. The ends were cut back, 5 bases at V and 7 bases at J, with 9 bases in the middle. CDR3: CASSPGTNEQFF. As DNA, the CDR3 is TGTGCCAGCAGCCCAGGCACGAATGAGCAGTTCTTC.

This clone was picked up a small number of times. The chain links TRBV9 to TRBJ2-7, with 10 bases aligning to TRBD2. Germline values: CDR1 SGDLS, CDR2 YYNGEE. V trimming: 0 bases; J trimming: 0 bases; junction bases outside the gene matches: 9. The CDR3 loop spans 18 amino acids. In DNA form, the CDR3 reads TGTGCCAGCAGCGTAGAAAGCGGGAGGGGGTCTAGCTCCTACGAGCAGTACTTC. Translation: CASSVESGRGSSSYEQYF.

As DNA, the CDR3 is TGTGCCAGCAGTGCGGGGCAGGGGATGGATGGCTACACCTTC. Its protein product is CASSAGQGMDGYTF. The V gene is TRBV6-1, the J gene TRBJ1-2, with D maybe TRBD1 (6 bases). Trimming removed 4 bases at V and 6 bases at J, with 15 bases between. CDR3 length: 14 amino acids. Germline V gene data show CDR1 as MNHNS and CDR2 as SASEGT.

This clone was found a few times. The chain combines TRBV11-2 with TRBJ2-3; 15 nucleotides match TRBD2. This CDR3 comprises 19 residues. Germline values: CDR1 SGHAT, CDR2 FQNNGV. The J segment lost 2 bases and the V segment lost 2 bases, leaving 8 bases of the junction unmatched. The CDR3 region has the DNA TGTGCCAGCAGCTTATTCCCGGGACTAGCGGGAGGAACCACAGATACGCAGTATTTT. It specifies CASSLFPGLAGGTTDTQYF. Looking up the rest from reference TRBV11-2 and TRBJ2-3 gives the full variable domain: EAGVAQSPRYKIIEKRQSVAFWCNPISGHATLYWYQQILGQGPKLLIQFQNNGVVDDSQLPKDRFSAERLKGVDSTLKIQPAKLEDSAVYLCASSLFPGLAGGTTDTQYFGPGTRLTVL.

This clone was recorded a few times. The chain joins TRBV6-1 to TRBJ1-1; D gene uncertain. This CDR3 comprises 12 residues. Germline V gene data show CDR1 as MNHNS and CDR2 as SASEGT. V lost 6 bases and J 0 bases, leaving 5 bases between the germline ends. In DNA, the CDR3 is TGTGCCAGCAGGTCCATGAACACTGAAGCTTTCTTT. Protein: CASRSMNTEAFF.

This chain uses TRBV6-1 with TRBJ2-3; TRBD2 aligns across 9 bases. The CDR3 length is 14 residues. Germline V gives CDR1 MNHNS, CDR2 SASEGT. The ends lost 6 bases at V and 3 bases at J; junction bases unmatched: 4. CDR3 nucleotide sequence: TGTGCCAGCAGAAGCGGGAGGATAACAGATACGCAGTATTTT. Protein product: CASRSGRITDTQYF.

This sequence joins TRBV27 and TRBJ1-2; D perhaps matches TRBD1 (5 bases). Germline V gene lookup returns CDR1 MNHEY and CDR2 SMNVEV (reference sequence). Between the trimmed V and J ends, which lost 2 bases and 7 bases, there was a span of 17 bases. The CDR3 sequence is 15 residues long. The DNA for the CDR3 is TGTGCCAGCAGTTTAACGGGGGAGTCGACTGCTGGCTACACCTTC. Its protein is CASSLTGESTAGYTF.

The chain has TRBV27 and TRBJ1-2; TRBD1 aligns across 8 bases. V trimming: 6 bases; J trimming: 0 bases; junction bases outside the gene matches: 3. Germline CDR1 reads MNHEY; CDR2 reads SMNVEV (reference sequence). The CDR3 length is 14 residues. CDR3 bases: TGTGCCAGCAGAGGGACAGGAGCTAACTATGGCTACACCTTC. Protein: CASRGTGANYGYTF.

This clone was seen a few times. The chain is built from TRBV19 and TRBJ1-5; D may be TRBD1 (6 bases). The CDR3 loop spans 15 amino acids. The germline V gene encodes CDR1 LNHDA and CDR2 SQIVND (reference sequence). The V and J ends lost 3 bases and 2 bases respectively, with 11 bases between them. DNA for the CDR3: TGTGCCAGTAGTATGCTCCAGGGGCGCAATCAGCCCCAGCATTTT. This translates into CASSMLQGRNQPQHF. The full variable domain, in which reference TRBV19 and TRBJ1-5 provide the parts outside the CDR3, is DGGITQSPKYLFRKEGQNVTLSCEQNLNHDAMYWYRQDPGQGLRLIYYSQIVNDFQKGDIAEGYSVSREKKESFPLTVTSAQKNPTAFYLCASSMLQGRNQPQHFGDGTRLSIL.

The CDR3 spells CASSPTRGPHVETQYF. The CDR3 region has the DNA TGTGCCAGCAGCCCAACCCGAGGGCCCCACGTCGAGACCCAGTACTTC. V gene TRBV7-9 combines with J gene TRBJ2-5; TRBD2 might be the D (5 bases). Germline-derived CDR1 and CDR2 are SEHNR and FQNEAQ (reference sequence). The CDR3 is 16 residues long. Trimming cost V 5 bases and J 5 bases, with 21 bases left between them.

This clone was observed a handful of times. V gene TRBV4-2 combines with J gene TRBJ2-5, with 9 bases that match TRBD2. CDR1 is LGHNA and CDR2 is YNFKEQ in the germline V gene. The V and J ends lost 5 bases and 2 bases, in that order; junction bases with no gene match: 6. CDR3 length: 15 residues. For the CDR3, the DNA is TGTGCCAGCAGCTCCGTTCTAGCGGGACAAGAGACCCAGTACTTC. Its translation is CASSSVLAGQETQYF.

This clone was observed a handful of times. The rearrangement links TRBV7-8 to TRBJ1-2; D is undetermined. Germline CDR1 reads SGHVS; CDR2 reads FQNEAQ. The CDR3 is made up of 14 amino acids. Trimming removed 3 bases from V and 7 bases from J, with 15 bases in between. The CDR3 spells CASSFSPFKTGYTF. CDR3 DNA sequence: TGTGCCAGCAGCTTTAGCCCTTTTAAGACTGGCTACACCTTC.

This clone was counted a few times. The gene calls are TRBV6-5 and TRBJ1-1; no clear D. Germline-derived CDR1 and CDR2 are MNHEY and SVGAGI. V was trimmed by 7 bases and J by 7 bases, leaving 16 bases between them. There are 13 residues in the CDR3. CDR3 coding DNA: TGTGCCAGCACCGGCGGGGTGGAGGGTGAAGCTTTCTTT. This sequence encodes CASTGGVEGEAFF.